In its sample, the clone carrying this T cell receptor beta chain was seen many times. Its specificity is unknown. One entry per CDR3 protein results from TCRdb running MiXCR on the 5' RACE reads. Of roughly 250,000 distinct CDR3 sequences listed, less than 20% were seen once; the top ten hold 3.5%. The sample comes from a study of T-cell memory formation after mild COVID-19. Overall study context: Largely donor-specific TCR clusters were found.

J gave up 7 bases and V 4 bases, and 7 bases lay outside the gene matches. Germline CDR1 SGHRS, CDR2 YFSETQ. The CDR3 is 14 residues long. General observations from the study: Confirmation of SARS-CoV-2 specificity was lacking for second-wave clones peaking day 37. Clones that contracted from day 15 to 85 had balanced CD4/CD8; later expanders were CD4+ biased. A subset of responding clones appeared in pre-infection memory, suggesting cross-reactive memory joined.

The receptor's source is a man younger than 35 who had mild COVID-19 (a few samples of this study predate the infection). Cell type and time point are not known. The chain is built from TRBV5-1 and TRBJ2-2, with 7 bases that match TRBD1. The sequenced sample consisted of PBMCs or a T cell subset sorted from them (not recorded which). CDR3 in DNA: TGCGCCAGCAGCACCGACAGGGAGCACGGGGAGCTGTTTTTT. This gives the protein CASSTDREHGELFF.